This T cell receptor (beta chain) was documented in a study of OX40 agonist ivuxolimab in advanced cancers. General study points: CD4+ and CD8+ blood T cells expanded clonally by week 6 at 0.1 to 3.0 mg/kg.

On this clone itself: The antigen is unknown.

Sequencing was performed with immunoSEQ multiplex PCR; in TCRdb, only in-frame clones are kept and a portion is missing. Of roughly 52,000 clones detected, about 83% appear once; the ten largest clones hold 1.2%. This CDR3 region has 16 residues. With 0 bases removed from V and 5 bases from J, the gap between germline ends came to 14 bases. CDR1 LNHNV and CDR2 YYDKDF come from the germline V gene (reference sequence). The source material was CD4+ or CD8+ T cells sorted from blood, sampled in a trial of the OX40 agonist ivuxolimab. This sequence joins TRBV15 and TRBJ1-5; D perhaps matches TRBD1 (6 bases). The receptor was derived from an adult with an advanced solid tumor such as melanoma, head and neck, liver or kidney cancer. The CDR3 DNA reads TGTGCCACCAGCAGAGATGCAGGGGCCCGTGATCAGCCCCAGCATTTT. Residues: CATSRDAGARDQPQHF.